This T cell receptor beta chain was found in a study of T cell responses to AZD1222 COVID-19 vaccine. The table came from immunoSEQ multiplex PCR; TCRdb's copy has only in-frame clones and leaves some out. The sample lists more than 140,000 clones; around 88% were seen once. The germline V gene has CDR1 SGHVS and CDR2 FQNEAQ. Trimming removed 5 bases from V and 0 bases from J, with 8 bases in between. The CDR3 consists of 13 residues. As regards this clone: Its cognate antigen is unknown.

Notes on the study in general: Unmutated variant regions are reportedly the target of nearly half of TCRs that are spike-specific. Without day 14 samples, only post-peak T cell repertoires were studied. With two AZD1222 doses given, Spike-specific TCR breadth and depth both rose. Donors skewed white British and female; clonal diversity was possibly underestimated.

This chain joins TRBV7-8 and TRBJ2-7; either TRBD1 or TRBD2 may fit D (5 bases each). The origin of this receptor is an adult in good health. The sequenced sample was peripheral blood, obtained on day 0 of MenACWY control vaccination. CDR3 sequence: CASSRGPSYEQYF. CDR3 nucleotides: TGTGCCAGCAGCCGGGGACCCTCCTACGAGCAGTACTTC.